The 9 T cell receptor beta chains presented below share a single source sample, sequenced in a study of blood T cells in healthy people across ages. Then a second PCR, running about 7 to 11 cycles, was carried out with a sample-barcoded 5' primer and a J-beta primer mix. TCRdb reprocessed the 5' RACE reads via MiXCR and lists one record per CDR3 protein. The sample shows roughly 650,000 distinct CDR3 sequences, 32% of them seen only once. The material sequenced was blood. The receptors stem from a woman aged 80 or over in good health.

As to this clonotype: Possible read error: a much larger clone is one base away. The chain carries TRBV5-1 and TRBJ2-1; tentative D call: TRBD1 (6 bases). CDR1 SGHRS and CDR2 YFSETQ come from the germline V gene. CDR3 length equals 15 residues. Trimming stripped 1 base from V and 12 bases from J, with 20 bases between. The CDR3 DNA sequence: TGCGCCAGCAGCTTGTCACAGGGTCTAAGGAGTGGGCAGTTCTTC. It encodes CASSLSQGLRSGQFF.

This clonotype was counted ten times or more. J is TRBJ1-5 and V is TRBV7-2; 7 bases agree with TRBD1. J was trimmed by 3 bases and V by 5 bases; bases with no gene match: 7. The CDR3 loop spans 15 amino acids. CDR1 is SGHTA and CDR2 is FQGNSA in the germline V gene. The CDR3 bases are TGTGCCAGCAGCCAGGGGGGCTCTTACAATCAGCCCCAGCATTTT. Protein sequence: CASSQGGSYNQPQHF.

This rearrangement joins TRBV5-1 to TRBJ2-5; 13 bases agree with TRBD2. V dropped 5 bases and J dropped 11; count of bases not matched to a gene: 9. This CDR3 region has 14 residues. The V gene's germline CDR1 is SGHRS and CDR2 YFSETQ. The CDR3 loop is CASRLGLAGDEQYF. In DNA form, the CDR3 reads TGCGCCAGCAGACTAGGACTAGCGGGGGATGAGCAGTACTTC.

This clonotype was counted ten times or more. The V gene is TRBV27, the J gene TRBJ2-7; 7 bases line up with TRBD1. CDR3 length equals 15 residues. The germline CDR1 and CDR2 sequences are MNHEY and SMNVEV (reference sequence). V lost 6 bases, J lost 0 bases, and 8 bases stayed unmatched. Written as DNA, the CDR3 is TGTGCCAGCAGCCCAGGACAGGTCAGCTCCTACGAGCAGTACTTC. Translating it yields CASSPGQVSSYEQYF.

This clonotype has a count of ten or more. The rearrangement joins TRBV20-1 to TRBJ2-1; TRBD2 agrees at 15 bases. The CDR3 has 14 amino acids. The J segment lost 6 bases and the V segment lost 5 bases, leaving 2 bases of the junction unmatched. Germline CDR1 and CDR2: DFQATT and SNEGSKA (reference sequence). DNA for the CDR3: TGCAGTGCTGGGGGACTAGCGGGGGGCAATGAGCAGTTCTTC. Protein product: CSAGGLAGGNEQFF.

This clonotype showed up just a few times. Being one base from a much bigger clone, this may be a read error. This chain joins TRBV20-1 and TRBJ1-5, with 10 bases aligning to TRBD1. The junction had 7 bases not matched to a gene; V was cut back by 5 bases and J by 9 bases. Germline assignment: CDR1 DFQATT and CDR2 SNEGSKA (reference sequence). CDR3 length equals 13 residues. As DNA, the CDR3 is TGCAGTGCTCGACAGGGGGCCCGAGGGCCCCAGCATTTT. Its translation: CSARQGARGPQHF.

This clonotype was counted many times. The genes are TRBV5-1 and TRBJ2-7; D may match TRBD1 or TRBD2 (5 bases each). CDR3 size: 15 residues. CDR1 is SGHRS and CDR2 is YFSETQ in the germline V gene. V lost 4 bases and J 7 bases, leaving 21 bases between the germline ends. CDR3 nucleotide sequence: TGCGCCAGCAGCCCGGAATCTATCCGGGGACGAGAGCAGTACTTC. Translating gives CASSPESIRGREQYF. Supplemented by reference TRBV5-1 and TRBJ2-7, the full variable domain reads KAGVTQTPRYLIKTRGQQVTLSCSPISGHRSVSWYQQTPGQGLQFLFEYFSETQRNKGNFPGRFSGRQFSNSRSEMNVSTLELGDSALYLCASSPESIRGREQYFGPGTRLTVT.

In its sample, this clonotype was seen a few times. With a much larger clone just one base away, this may be a read error. The V call is TRBV5-1, the J call TRBJ2-1, with a tentative D call TRBD1 (5 bases). The end of the DNA fits TRBJ2-7 better, so the J call may be wrong. This CDR3 is 15 amino acids long. In germline, CDR1 is SGHRS, CDR2 YFSETQ. The CDR3, as DNA: TGCGCCAGCAGCTTGGAGGCAGGGTCCTACAATGAGCAGTACTTC. Its translation is CASSLEAGSYNEQYF.

This clonotype was found a few times. The gene calls are TRBV4-3 and TRBJ1-1; tentative D call: TRBD1 (5 bases). The germline gives CDR1 LGHNA, CDR2 YSLEER. The length of the CDR3 is 16 residues. The germline V and J ends were trimmed by 0 bases and 1 base, with 12 bases remaining between them. CDR3 in amino acids: CASSQDPPGTNTEAFF. In DNA, the CDR3 is TGCGCCAGCAGCCAAGATCCCCCAGGGACGAACACTGAAGCTTTCTTT.